This is a list of T cell receptor beta chains from one sample in a study of cytomegalovirus exposure and HLA in healthy donors. TCRdb's table, derived via immunoSEQ multiplex PCR, lists solely in-frame clones and lacks some. The sample has 150,000 to 200,000 clones, about 84% seen once. Sequenced material: PBMCs. These receptors came from a man in his fifties or sixties in good health and CMV-seronegative. CDR3s include the opening cysteine and the closing phenylalanine or tryptophan. Each record gives: clone size, D gene, V gene, J gene, CDR3 protein, CDR3 DNA. A D gene is named only where the DNA matches it firmly. Size is omitted from some rows. Given values are once, few, many or a class for expanded clones.

abundance: .; d_gene: .; v_gene: TRBV5-1; j_gene: TRBJ1-2; CDR3aa: CASSLAVGVYGYTF; CDR3nt: TGCGCCAGCAGCTTGGCCGTCGGGGTCTATGGCTACACCTTC
abundance: .; d_gene: .; v_gene: TRBV2; j_gene: TRBJ2-1; CDR3aa: CASQGTYNEQFF; CDR3nt: TGTGCCAGTCAGGGCACCTACAATGAGCAGTTCTTC
abundance: .; d_gene: .; v_gene: TRBV7-2; j_gene: TRBJ2-6; CDR3aa: CASSRDNSGANVLTF; CDR3nt: TGTGCCAGCAGCCGGGACAACTCTGGGGCCAACGTCCTGACTTTC
abundance: .; d_gene: TRBD1; v_gene: TRBV6-5; j_gene: TRBJ1-1; CDR3aa: CATRGQQNTEAFF; CDR3nt: TGTGCCACCAGGGGACAGCAAAACACTGAAGCTTTCTTT
abundance: .; d_gene: .; v_gene: TRBV5-4; j_gene: TRBJ2-7; CDR3aa: CASSSPQGWGEQYF; CDR3nt: TGTGCCAGCAGCTCCCCCCAGGGTTGGGGCGAGCAGTACTTC
abundance: .; d_gene: TRBD2; v_gene: TRBV9; j_gene: TRBJ2-3; CDR3aa: CASSVPSGSTDTQYF; CDR3nt: TGTGCCAGCAGCGTCCCTAGCGGTAGCACAGATACGCAGTATTTT
abundance: once; d_gene: .; v_gene: TRBV27; j_gene: TRBJ2-4; CDR3aa: CASRPSSLAKNIQYF; CDR3nt: TGTGCCAGCAGACCTTCTAGTCTAGCCAAAAACATTCAGTACTTC
abundance: few; d_gene: TRBD2; v_gene: TRBV11-2; j_gene: TRBJ2-1; CDR3aa: CASSVGRGEQFF; CDR3nt: TGTGCCAGCAGCGTAGGGAGGGGCGAGCAGTTCTTC
abundance: once; d_gene: .; v_gene: TRBV19; j_gene: TRBJ2-3; CDR3aa: CASTSWTLQPPVGTDTQYF; CDR3nt: TGTGCCAGTACCTCCTGGACTTTACAGCCTCCGGTCGGCACAGATACGCAGTATTTT
abundance: .; d_gene: .; v_gene: TRBV15; j_gene: TRBJ1-1; CDR3aa: CATSRDRQGVNTEAFF; CDR3nt: TGTGCCACCAGCAGAGATCGCCAAGGGGTGAACACTGAAGCTTTCTTT
abundance: .; d_gene: .; v_gene: TRBV4-1; j_gene: TRBJ2-5; CDR3aa: CASSQPPGTAAAETQYF; CDR3nt: TGCGCCAGCAGCCAACCCCCCGGGACTGCTGCCGCAGAGACCCAGTACTTC
abundance: .; d_gene: .; v_gene: TRBV4-1; j_gene: TRBJ1-3; CDR3aa: CASSRGGLIISGNTIYF; CDR3nt: TGCGCCAGCAGCCGAGGTGGACTGATTATCTCTGGAAACACCATATATTTT
abundance: .; d_gene: .; v_gene: TRBV23-1; j_gene: TRBJ1-5; CDR3aa: CASRNREVYSNQPQHF; CDR3nt: TGCGCCAGCAGGAACAGGGAAGTATATAGCAATCAGCCCCAGCATTTT
abundance: .; d_gene: .; v_gene: TRBV2; j_gene: TRBJ2-1; CDR3aa: CASSNPAGRQFF; CDR3nt: TGTGCCAGCAGTAACCCGGCGGGGCGGCAGTTCTTC
abundance: .; d_gene: .; v_gene: TRBV20-1; j_gene: TRBJ2-5; CDR3aa: CSATDSGEQYF; CDR3nt: TGCAGTGCTACTGACTCGGGGGAGCAGTACTTC
abundance: .; d_gene: TRBD2; v_gene: TRBV7-2; j_gene: TRBJ2-5; CDR3aa: CASSFQKPGGQYF; CDR3nt: TGTGCCAGCAGCTTCCAGAAACCGGGGGGGCAGTACTTC
abundance: .; d_gene: .; v_gene: TRBV11-2; j_gene: TRBJ1-6; CDR3aa: CASSPGVELNSPLHF; CDR3nt: TGTGCCAGCAGCCCCGGAGTGGAATTAAATTCACCCCTCCACTTT
abundance: .; d_gene: TRBD2; v_gene: TRBV4-3; j_gene: TRBJ2-5; CDR3aa: CASSQDRAGGPETQYF; CDR3nt: TGCGCCAGCAGCCAAGATCGGGCGGGGGGGCCAGAGACCCAGTACTTC
abundance: few; d_gene: .; v_gene: TRBV7-9; j_gene: TRBJ2-7; CDR3aa: CASSPQGHEQYF; CDR3nt: TGTGCCAGCAGCCCGCAGGGCCACGAGCAGTACTTC
abundance: .; d_gene: TRBD2; v_gene: TRBV5-1; j_gene: TRBJ2-3; CDR3aa: CASSSTSGNTDTQYF; CDR3nt: TGCGCCAGCAGCTCTACTAGCGGGAACACAGATACGCAGTATTTT
abundance: once; d_gene: .; v_gene: TRBV4-2; j_gene: TRBJ2-2; CDR3aa: CASSQERTNTGELFF; CDR3nt: TGTGCCAGCAGCCAAGAGCGGACTAACACCGGGGAGCTGTTTTTT
abundance: .; d_gene: .; v_gene: TRBV27; j_gene: TRBJ2-1; CDR3aa: CASSGPGYNEQFF; CDR3nt: TGTGCCAGCAGTGGTCCAGGCTACAATGAGCAGTTCTTC
abundance: .; d_gene: .; v_gene: TRBV5-1; j_gene: TRBJ1-2; CDR3aa: CASSLGTDVGYTF; CDR3nt: TGCGCCAGCAGCTTGGGGACAGACGTCGGCTACACCTTC
abundance: .; d_gene: TRBD1; v_gene: TRBV12-5; j_gene: TRBJ2-1; CDR3aa: CASGLILGQDNEQFF; CDR3nt: TGTGCTAGTGGTTTGATCCTTGGACAGGACAATGAGCAGTTCTTC
abundance: .; d_gene: .; v_gene: TRBV30; j_gene: TRBJ2-5; CDR3aa: CAWSTAPVKTQYF; CDR3nt: TGTGCCTGGAGTACCGCCCCGGTAAAGACCCAGTACTTC
abundance: once; d_gene: .; v_gene: TRBV7-2; j_gene: TRBJ2-5; CDR3aa: CASSWGQQETQYF; CDR3nt: TGTGCCAGCAGCTGGGGACAACAAGAGACCCAGTACTTC
abundance: .; d_gene: .; v_gene: TRBV18; j_gene: TRBJ1-1; CDR3aa: CASSLHGGWTEAFF; CDR3nt: TGTGCCAGCTCCCTCCACGGGGGATGGACTGAAGCTTTCTTT
abundance: .; d_gene: TRBD2; v_gene: TRBV7-9; j_gene: TRBJ2-5; CDR3aa: CASSLEVLAGGPWETQYF; CDR3nt: TGTGCCAGCAGCTTAGAAGTACTAGCGGGGGGGCCTTGGGAGACCCAGTACTTC
abundance: .; d_gene: .; v_gene: TRBV10-1; j_gene: TRBJ1-1; CDR3aa: CASSKIDRWHTEAFF; CDR3nt: TGCGCCAGCAGTAAAATAGACAGGTGGCACACTGAAGCTTTCTTT
abundance: .; d_gene: TRBD1; v_gene: TRBV11-3; j_gene: TRBJ2-1; CDR3aa: CASSPGTGVYNEQFF; CDR3nt: TGTGCCAGCAGCCCCGGGACAGGGGTCTACAATGAGCAGTTCTTC
abundance: .; d_gene: TRBD1; v_gene: TRBV4-1; j_gene: TRBJ2-7; CDR3aa: CASSQAGQGKAEQYF; CDR3nt: TGCGCCAGCAGCCAGGCCGGACAGGGCAAGGCCGAGCAGTACTTC
abundance: once; d_gene: .; v_gene: TRBV25-1; j_gene: TRBJ1-2; CDR3aa: CASSVTGTLNYGYTF; CDR3nt: TGTGCCAGCAGTGTGACCGGGACACTTAACTATGGCTACACCTTC
abundance: .; d_gene: .; v_gene: TRBV4-1; j_gene: TRBJ2-3; CDR3aa: CASSRTQTGDTQYF; CDR3nt: TGCGCCAGCAGCCGCACCCAAACGGGTGATACGCAGTATTTT
abundance: .; d_gene: TRBD1; v_gene: TRBV28; j_gene: TRBJ2-1; CDR3aa: CASRVPGQGTTEQFF; CDR3nt: TGTGCCAGCAGGGTACCGGGACAGGGGACGACTGAGCAGTTCTTC
abundance: .; d_gene: .; v_gene: TRBV21-1; j_gene: TRBJ2-5; CDR3aa: CASSPLAGLADQETQYF; CDR3nt: TGTGCCAGCAGTCCCCTGGCAGGACTAGCGGACCAAGAGACCCAGTACTTC
abundance: .; d_gene: TRBD1; v_gene: TRBV30; j_gene: TRBJ1-1; CDR3aa: CAWGTGFEAFF; CDR3nt: TGTGCCTGGGGGACAGGTTTTGAAGCTTTCTTT
abundance: .; d_gene: .; v_gene: TRBV2; j_gene: TRBJ2-2; CDR3aa: CASSVPKGTTNTGELFF; CDR3nt: TGTGCCAGCAGTGTCCCCAAGGGGACAACCAACACCGGGGAGCTGTTTTTT
abundance: .; d_gene: .; v_gene: TRBV20-1; j_gene: TRBJ1-2; CDR3aa: CSARGEGDYTF; CDR3nt: TGCAGTGCTAGAGGCGAAGGGGACTACACCTTC
abundance: .; d_gene: TRBD1; v_gene: TRBV7-6; j_gene: TRBJ2-1; CDR3aa: CASSLRDRVPYNEQFF; CDR3nt: TGTGCTAGCAGCTTACGGGACAGGGTCCCCTACAATGAGCAGTTCTTC
abundance: once; d_gene: TRBD1; v_gene: TRBV4-3; j_gene: TRBJ2-6; CDR3aa: CASSQGRGTGAVGANVLTF; CDR3nt: TGCGCCAGCAGCCAAGGGAGGGGGACAGGGGCAGTGGGGGCCAACGTCCTGACTTTC